The clone carrying this TCR beta chain was detected many times. The entry originates in a study of T cells in Graves' hyperthyroidism and ophthalmopathy. This CDR3 has 14 amino acids. Trimming took off 2 bases at V and 7 bases at J, with 12 bases between the two ends. Germline V gene sequence: CDR1 SEHNR, CDR2 FQNEAQ (reference sequence). Amplified TCR beta CDR3 regions came from RNA transcripts. HTBI primers drove first-round RT-PCR of the TCR CDR3. TCRdb called the multiplex PCR reads again in MiXCR, with one record for every CDR3 protein. The table includes over 350,000 distinct CDR3 sequences, roughly 14% detected once.

The genes are TRBV7-9 and TRBJ2-1; maybe TRBD2 (5 bases). Sequenced material: blood. The source is a man aged 18 to 35 with Graves' ophthalmopathy. CDR3 nucleotide sequence: TGTGCCAGCAGCTTATCGCTGGAGGCGAATGAGCAGTTCTTC. It specifies CASSLSLEANEQFF.